Presented here are 17 T cell receptor beta chains from one specimen sequenced in a study of control samples from healthy donors and cancer patients. Sequencing was performed with immunoSEQ multiplex PCR; in TCRdb, only in-frame clones are kept and a portion is missing. There are about 42,000 clones in the sample; 70% to 90% occur only once, and over 45% lies in the top ten. Material: blood. These TCRs come from a man aged 55 to 70 in good health.

This sequence joins TRBV6-5 and TRBJ2-1; 7 bases agree with TRBD1. The V gene's germline CDR1 is MNHEY and CDR2 SVGAGI. The CDR3 loop spans 13 amino acids. The V segment lost 6 bases and the J segment 7 bases; nucleotides outside the gene matches: 6. Written as DNA, the CDR3 is TGTGCCAGCAGCTCCGACAGGGTGAATGAGCAGTTCTTC. Translating gives CASSSDRVNEQFF.

The chain links TRBV3-1 (or the pseudogene TRBV3-2) to TRBJ2-2, with 9 bases lining up with TRBD2. Germline V gene data show CDR1 as LGHDT and CDR2 as YNNKEL (reference sequence). The J segment lost 1 base and the V segment lost 0 bases, leaving 12 bases of the junction unmatched. The CDR3 has 20 amino acids. CDR3 amino acids: CASSQDQRKASGVNTGELFF. The CDR3 DNA is TGTGCCAGCAGCCAAGATCAGCGTAAGGCTAGCGGGGTGAACACCGGGGAGCTGTTTTTT.

The rearrangement joins TRBV4-1 to TRBJ1-6; the match to TRBD1 covers 7 bases. Germline lookup yields CDR1 MGHRA and CDR2 YSYEKL. V lost 4 bases to trimming and J lost 7 bases; unmatched junction nucleotides: 7. CDR3 length equals 15 residues. The CDR3 coding sequence is TGCGCCAGCAGCCGTCCCGGGACAGTCAATTCACCCCTCCACTTT. This sequence encodes CASSRPGTVNSPLHF.

The chain uses TRBV30 and TRBJ1-6; a possible D gene is TRBD1 (6 bases). This CDR3 has 19 residues. Germline assignment: CDR1 GTSNPN and CDR2 SVGIG (reference sequence). V lost 1 base and J lost 7, with 26 bases in between. The CDR3 here is CAWSALRPLTRDKNSPLHF. CDR3 nucleotides: TGTGCCTGGAGTGCCCTCAGACCTCTCACCCGGGACAAAAATTCACCCCTCCACTTT.

This clone appeared once. The CDR3 nucleotides read TGCGCCAGCAGCCTTAGACAGGGTCCGACCTTCTATGGCTACACCTTC. This gives the protein CASSLRQGPTFYGYTF. The genes are TRBV4-3 and TRBJ1-2; 7 bases match TRBD1. Germline V gene sequence: CDR1 LGHNA, CDR2 YSLEER. The CDR3 is 16 amino acids. Trimming at V came to 4 bases and at J to 4 bases, leaving 12 bases not matched to a gene.

This chain joins TRBV5-1 and TRBJ1-2, with no clear D. Deletions cut 0 bases from V and 8 bases from J, with 11 bases between. The V gene's germline CDR1 is SGHRS and CDR2 YFSETQ. The CDR3 is 13 amino acids. The DNA of the CDR3 is TGCGCCAGCAGCTTGGGTTCGGGGTTAGGCTACACCTTC. It is translated as CASSLGSGLGYTF.

This clone has just one count. V and J are TRBV14 and TRBJ1-4; 7 bases align to TRBD1. This CDR3 comprises 17 residues. CDR1 and CDR2 (germline): SGHDN, FVKESK. V dropped 0 bases and J dropped 8; count of bases not matched to a gene: 12. DNA for the CDR3: TGTGCCAGCAGCCAAGATCGAGTAGGAGGGGGCTGGGAAAAACTGTTTTTT. It codes for CASSQDRVGGGWEKLFF.

This clone was counted only a few times. The chain joins TRBV23-1 to TRBJ1-2, with 8 bases aligning to TRBD1. TRBV23-1 is labeled an ORF, and its function is uncertain. The trim removed 8 bases at V and 6 bases at J, leaving 20 bases unmatched. This CDR3 contains 17 residues. CDR3 DNA: TGCGCCAGCTCCCCGACTGTGCTGACAGGGGCGCAACATGGCTACACCTTC. Translating gives CASSPTVLTGAQHGYTF.

The rearrangement links TRBV3-1 (or the pseudogene TRBV3-2) to TRBJ1-3; TRBD1 might be the D (5 bases). Between the trimmed V and J ends, which lost 1 base and 0 bases, there was a span of 10 bases. Germline V gives CDR1 LGHDT, CDR2 YNNKEL (reference sequence). This CDR3 is built from 16 residues. CDR3 in amino acids: CASSQGAGSSGNTIYF. As DNA, the CDR3 is TGTGCCAGCAGCCAAGGGGCAGGGAGCTCTGGAAACACCATATATTTT.

The rearrangement uses TRBV28 and TRBJ1-6; D remains ambiguous. The CDR3 contains 15 residues. V was trimmed by 3 bases and J by 6 bases, leaving 12 bases between them. CDR1 and CDR2 (germline): MDHEN, SYDVKM. The CDR3 here is CASSLGRSLNSPLHF. In DNA form, the CDR3 reads TGTGCCAGCAGTTTGGGGAGGAGTCTTAATTCACCCCTCCACTTT.

The V call is TRBV19, the J call TRBJ2-6, with 11 bases identical to TRBD1. This CDR3 has 16 amino acids. CDR1 is LNHDA and CDR2 is SQIVND in the germline V gene (reference sequence). Unmatched junction bases numbered 5, after V lost 6 bases and J lost 4 bases. CDR3 sequence: CASSGQGASGANVLTF. In DNA form, the CDR3 reads TGTGCCAGTAGCGGACAGGGGGCTTCCGGGGCCAACGTCCTGACTTTC.

The chain has TRBV27 and TRBJ1-5, with D perhaps TRBD1 (6 bases). Germline CDR1 and CDR2: MNHEY and SMNVEV (reference sequence). Trimming took off 5 bases at V and 0 bases at J, with 17 bases between the two ends. The CDR3 loop spans 17 amino acids. The CDR3 sequence is CASSPRTDPNSNQPQHF. DNA for the CDR3: TGTGCCAGCAGTCCCAGGACAGACCCCAATAGCAATCAGCCCCAGCATTTT.

V and J are TRBV5-4 and TRBJ2-1, with 8 bases identical to TRBD2. The CDR3 is 15 residues long. CDR1 SGHNT and CDR2 YYREEE come from the germline V gene (reference sequence). Germline trimming cut 0 bases from V and 4 bases from J; bases unmatched to any gene: 3. Here the CDR3 DNA reads TGTGCCAGCAGCTTGGCGCCTAGCGGGTACAATGAGCAGTTCTTC. It yields the protein CASSLAPSGYNEQFF.

The chain recombines TRBV6-5 with TRBJ2-1, with 8 bases that match TRBD2. With 6 bases clipped from V and 4 bases from J, the junction kept 2 bases outside the gene matches. The CDR3 runs to 13 residues. Germline values: CDR1 MNHEY, CDR2 SVGAGI. DNA of the CDR3: TGTGCCAGCAGGGCGGGAGGATACAATGAGCAGTTCTTC. This sequence encodes CASRAGGYNEQFF.

The chain links TRBV27 to TRBJ1-1, with 11 positions matching TRBD1. CDR3 length: 15 residues. Trimming cost V 5 bases and J 5 bases; bases outside gene matches: 7. CDR1 is MNHEY and CDR2 is SMNVEV in the germline V gene (reference sequence). CDR3 sequence (DNA): TGTGCCAGCAGTCCGGGACAGGGGGTAAGAACTGAAGCTTTCTTT. It translates to CASSPGQGVRTEAFF.

The rearrangement links TRBV12-3 or TRBV12-4 to TRBJ2-7, with unresolved D. V was cut by 3 bases and J by 2 bases, with 8 bases left in between. The CDR3 sequence is 13 residues long. The CDR3 loop is CASSFAGTYEQYF. Written as DNA, the CDR3 is TGTGCCAGCAGTTTTGCAGGTACCTACGAGCAGTACTTC.

This rearrangement joins TRBV12-3 or TRBV12-4 to TRBJ1-5; D remains ambiguous. The CDR3 is made up of 12 amino acids. Trimming took 2 bases from V and 7 from J, leaving 6 bases between them. This CDR3 reads CASSLLNQPQHF. The CDR3 DNA reads as TGTGCCAGCAGTTTACTTAACCAGCCCCAGCATTTT.